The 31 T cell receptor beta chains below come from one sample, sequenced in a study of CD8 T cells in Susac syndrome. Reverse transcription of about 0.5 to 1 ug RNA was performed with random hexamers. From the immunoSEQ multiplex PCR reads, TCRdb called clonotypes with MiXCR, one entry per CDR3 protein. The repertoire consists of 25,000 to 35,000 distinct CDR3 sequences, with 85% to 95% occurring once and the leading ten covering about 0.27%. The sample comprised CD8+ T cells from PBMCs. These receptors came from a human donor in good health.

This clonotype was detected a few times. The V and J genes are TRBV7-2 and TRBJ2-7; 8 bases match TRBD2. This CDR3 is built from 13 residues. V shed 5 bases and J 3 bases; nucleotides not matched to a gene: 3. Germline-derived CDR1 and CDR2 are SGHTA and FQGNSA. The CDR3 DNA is TGTGCCAGCAGCCCGGGGGGGGGCTACGAGCAGTACTTC. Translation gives CASSPGGGYEQYF.

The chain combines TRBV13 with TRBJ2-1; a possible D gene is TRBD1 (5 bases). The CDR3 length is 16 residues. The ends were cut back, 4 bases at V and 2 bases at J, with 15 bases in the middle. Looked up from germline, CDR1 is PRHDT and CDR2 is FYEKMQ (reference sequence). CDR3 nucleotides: TGTGCCAGCAGCTCTCCCTCAGACAGCCCCTACAATGAGCAGTTCTTC. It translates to CASSSPSDSPYNEQFF.

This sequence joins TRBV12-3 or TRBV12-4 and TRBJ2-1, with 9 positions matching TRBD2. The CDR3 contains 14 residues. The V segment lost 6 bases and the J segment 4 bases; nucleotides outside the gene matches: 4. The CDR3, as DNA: TGTGCCAGCAGGGAGCGGGGGGTTTACAATGAGCAGTTCTTC. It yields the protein CASRERGVYNEQFF.

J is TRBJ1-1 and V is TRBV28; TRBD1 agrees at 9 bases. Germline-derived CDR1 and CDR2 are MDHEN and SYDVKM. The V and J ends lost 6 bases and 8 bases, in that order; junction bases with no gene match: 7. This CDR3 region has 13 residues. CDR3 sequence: CASSPWTGAEAFF. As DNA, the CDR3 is TGTGCCAGCAGCCCATGGACAGGGGCGGAAGCTTTCTTT. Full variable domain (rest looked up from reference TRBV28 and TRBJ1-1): DVKVTQSSRYLVKRTGEKVFLECVQDMDHENMFWYRQDPGLGLRLIYFSYDVKMKEKGDIPEGYSVSREKKERFSLILESASTNQTSMYLCASSPWTGAEAFFGQGTRLTVV.

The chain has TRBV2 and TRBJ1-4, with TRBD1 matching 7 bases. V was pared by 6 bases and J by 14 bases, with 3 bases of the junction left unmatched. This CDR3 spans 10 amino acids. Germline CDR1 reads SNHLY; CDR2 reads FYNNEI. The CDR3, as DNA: TGTGCCAGCAGGGGACAGTGGCTGTTTTTT. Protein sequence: CASRGQWLFF.

CDR3 DNA: TGCAGTGCTAGTTCGGGGACAGGGGTTGGCACCGGGGAGCTGTTTTTT. It codes for CSASSGTGVGTGELFF. The chain joins TRBV20-1 to TRBJ2-2, with TRBD1 identical over 10 bases. The trim removed 3 bases at V and 4 bases at J, leaving 8 bases unmatched. Germline-derived CDR1 and CDR2 are DFQATT and SNEGSKA (reference sequence). CDR3 length equals 16 residues.

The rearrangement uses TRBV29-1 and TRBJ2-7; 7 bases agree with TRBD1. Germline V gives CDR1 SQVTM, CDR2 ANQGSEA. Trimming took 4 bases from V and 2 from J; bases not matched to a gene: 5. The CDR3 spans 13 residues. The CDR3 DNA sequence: TGCAGCGTTGGGACTGGGACAGCCTACGAGCAGTACTTC. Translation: CSVGTGTAYEQYF.

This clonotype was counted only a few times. The CDR3 region is CSAIPVQHRTEQYF. The CDR3 DNA is TGCAGTGCGATACCCGTCCAGCACAGGACAGAGCAGTACTTC. The chain uses TRBV20-1 and TRBJ2-7, with D maybe TRBD1 (5 bases). The CDR3 consists of 14 residues. Germline CDR1 reads DFQATT; CDR2 reads SNEGSKA (reference sequence). V lost 6 bases, J lost 7 bases, and 22 bases lay in between.

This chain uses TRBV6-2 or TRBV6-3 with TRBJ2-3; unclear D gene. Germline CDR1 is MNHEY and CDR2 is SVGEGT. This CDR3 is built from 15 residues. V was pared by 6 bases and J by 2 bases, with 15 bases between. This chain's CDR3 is CASRLGSVDTDTQYF. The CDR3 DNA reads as TGTGCCAGCAGGTTAGGTTCCGTCGACACAGATACGCAGTATTTT.

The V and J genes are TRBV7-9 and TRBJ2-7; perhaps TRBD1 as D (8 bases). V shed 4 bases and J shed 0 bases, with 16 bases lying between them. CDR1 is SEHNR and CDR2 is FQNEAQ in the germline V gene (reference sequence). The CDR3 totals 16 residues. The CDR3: CASSSWEGQVSYEQYF. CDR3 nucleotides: TGTGCCAGCAGCTCATGGGAGGGACAGGTCTCCTACGAGCAGTACTTC.

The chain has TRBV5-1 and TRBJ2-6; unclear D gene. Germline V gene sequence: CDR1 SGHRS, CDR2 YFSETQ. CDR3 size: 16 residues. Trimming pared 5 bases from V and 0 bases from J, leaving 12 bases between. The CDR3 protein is CASSPGQTSGANVLTF. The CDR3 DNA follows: TGCGCCAGCAGTCCAGGTCAAACCTCTGGGGCCAACGTCCTGACTTTC.

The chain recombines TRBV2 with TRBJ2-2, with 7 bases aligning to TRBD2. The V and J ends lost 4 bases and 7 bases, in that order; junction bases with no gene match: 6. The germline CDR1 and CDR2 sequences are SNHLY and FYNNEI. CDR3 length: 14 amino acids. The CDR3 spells CASSAQGGFGELFF. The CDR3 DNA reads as TGTGCCAGCAGTGCTCAGGGAGGGTTCGGGGAGCTGTTTTTT.

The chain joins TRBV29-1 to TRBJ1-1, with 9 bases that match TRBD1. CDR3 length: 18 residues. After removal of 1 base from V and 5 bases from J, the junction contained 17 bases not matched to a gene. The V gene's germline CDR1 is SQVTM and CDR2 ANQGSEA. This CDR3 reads CSVEAPSRDRVRATEAFF. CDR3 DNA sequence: TGCAGCGTTGAAGCCCCTTCCCGGGACAGGGTTCGTGCAACTGAAGCTTTCTTT.

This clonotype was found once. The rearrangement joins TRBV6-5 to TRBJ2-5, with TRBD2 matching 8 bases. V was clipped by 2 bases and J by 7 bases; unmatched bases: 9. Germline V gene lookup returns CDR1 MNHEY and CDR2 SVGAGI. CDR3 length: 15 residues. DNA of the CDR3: TGTGCCAGCAGTTACGGGGAGGGACTAGATGGGACCCAGTACTTC. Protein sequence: CASSYGEGLDGTQYF.

CDR3 sequence: CASSVEEVNYGYTF. The CDR3 DNA reads as TGTGCCAGCAGCGTAGAAGAGGTGAACTATGGCTACACCTTC. This chain links TRBV9 with TRBJ1-2, with D uncertain. V lost 0 bases and J 2 bases, leaving 8 bases between the germline ends. The CDR3 has 14 residues. Germline CDR1 and CDR2: SGDLS and YYNGEE. The full variable domain, rest sourced from reference TRBV9 and TRBJ1-2, is DSGVTQTPKHLITATGQRVTLRCSPRSGDLSVYWYQQSLDQGLQFLIQYYNGEERAKGNILERFSAQQFPDLHSELNLSSLELGDSALYFCASSVEEVNYGYTFGSGTRLTVV.

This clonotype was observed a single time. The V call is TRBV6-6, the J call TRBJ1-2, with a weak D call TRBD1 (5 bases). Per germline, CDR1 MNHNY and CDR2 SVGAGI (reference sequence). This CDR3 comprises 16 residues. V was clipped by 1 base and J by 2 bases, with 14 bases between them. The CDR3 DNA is TGTGCCAGCAGTTACTGGCCTGGGCAGGGCAACTATGGCTACACCTTC. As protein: CASSYWPGQGNYGYTF.

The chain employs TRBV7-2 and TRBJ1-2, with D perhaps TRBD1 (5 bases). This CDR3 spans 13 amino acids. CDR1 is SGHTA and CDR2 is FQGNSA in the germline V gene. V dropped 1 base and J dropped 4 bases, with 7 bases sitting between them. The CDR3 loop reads CASSLGGTYGYTF. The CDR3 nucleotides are TGTGCCAGCAGCTTAGGGGGCACCTATGGCTACACCTTC.

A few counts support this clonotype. Here the CDR3 DNA reads TGTGCCAGCAGCTTGGGGACCTCCTACGAGCAGTACTTC. Translating it yields CASSLGTSYEQYF. The chain recombines TRBV11-2 with TRBJ2-7; tentatively, D is TRBD1 or TRBD2 (5 bases each). Trimming removed 3 bases from V and 0 bases from J, with 6 bases in between. Germline-derived CDR1 and CDR2 are SGHAT and FQNNGV. The length of the CDR3 is 13 residues.

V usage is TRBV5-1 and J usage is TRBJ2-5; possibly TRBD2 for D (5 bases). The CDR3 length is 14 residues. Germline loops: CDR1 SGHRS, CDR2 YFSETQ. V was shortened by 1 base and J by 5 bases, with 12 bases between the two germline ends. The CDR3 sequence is CASSLRGLGETQYF. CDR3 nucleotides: TGCGCCAGCAGCTTGCGGGGTCTCGGGGAGACCCAGTACTTC.

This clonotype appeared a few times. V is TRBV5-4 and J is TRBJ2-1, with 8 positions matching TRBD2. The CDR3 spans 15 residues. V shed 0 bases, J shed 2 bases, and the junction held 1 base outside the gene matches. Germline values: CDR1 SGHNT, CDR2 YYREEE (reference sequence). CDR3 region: CASSLAGGAYNEQFF. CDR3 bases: TGTGCCAGCAGCTTGGCCGGGGGGGCCTACAATGAGCAGTTCTTC.

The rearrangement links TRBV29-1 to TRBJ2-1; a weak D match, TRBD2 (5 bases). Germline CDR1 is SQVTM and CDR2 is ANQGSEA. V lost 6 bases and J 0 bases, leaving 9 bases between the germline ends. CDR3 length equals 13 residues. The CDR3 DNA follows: TGCAGCGTCGGGATCAGCTCCTACAATGAGCAGTTCTTC. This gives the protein CSVGISSYNEQFF.

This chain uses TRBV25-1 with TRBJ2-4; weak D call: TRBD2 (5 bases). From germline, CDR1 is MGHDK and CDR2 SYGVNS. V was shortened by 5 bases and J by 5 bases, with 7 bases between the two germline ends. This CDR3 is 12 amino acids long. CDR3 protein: CASSKEENIQYF. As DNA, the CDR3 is TGTGCCAGCAGTAAGGAGGAAAACATTCAGTACTTC.

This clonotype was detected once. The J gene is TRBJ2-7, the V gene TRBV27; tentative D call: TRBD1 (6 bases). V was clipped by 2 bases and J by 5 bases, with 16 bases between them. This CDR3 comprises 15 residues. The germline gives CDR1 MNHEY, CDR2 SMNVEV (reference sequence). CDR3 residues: CASSLGGKLPHEQYF. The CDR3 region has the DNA TGTGCCAGCAGTTTAGGGGGCAAGCTTCCCCACGAGCAGTACTTC.

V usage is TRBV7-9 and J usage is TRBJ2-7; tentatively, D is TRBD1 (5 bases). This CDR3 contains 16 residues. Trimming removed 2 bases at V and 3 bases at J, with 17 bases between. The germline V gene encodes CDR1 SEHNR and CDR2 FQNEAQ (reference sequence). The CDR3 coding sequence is TGTGCCAGCAGCTTACCCGACAGCGATCCCCTCTACGAGCAGTACTTC. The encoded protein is CASSLPDSDPLYEQYF. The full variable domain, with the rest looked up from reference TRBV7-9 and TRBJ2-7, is DTGVSQNPRHKITKRGQNVTFRCDPISEHNRLYWYRQTLGQGPEFLTYFQNEAQLEKSRLLSDRFSAERPKGSFSTLEIQRTEQGDSAMYLCASSLPDSDPLYEQYFGPGTRLTVT.

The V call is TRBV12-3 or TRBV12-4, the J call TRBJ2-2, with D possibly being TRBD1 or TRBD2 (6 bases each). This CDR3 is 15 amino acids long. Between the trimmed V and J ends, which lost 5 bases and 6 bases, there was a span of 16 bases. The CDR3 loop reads CASSPRGGRSGELFF. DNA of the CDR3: TGTGCCAGCAGTCCTCGAGGGGGGCGATCCGGGGAGCTGTTTTTT.

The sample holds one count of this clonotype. CDR3 protein: CASRPRGHDNSPLHF. The CDR3 coding sequence is TGTGCCAGTAGACCCAGGGGGCACGATAATTCACCCCTCCACTTT. This chain joins TRBV19 and TRBJ1-6; 8 bases agree with TRBD1. The CDR3 is made up of 15 amino acids. Per germline, CDR1 LNHDA and CDR2 SQIVND (reference sequence). The V gene end was trimmed by 6 bases and the J gene end by 5 bases; junction bases not matched to a gene: 6.

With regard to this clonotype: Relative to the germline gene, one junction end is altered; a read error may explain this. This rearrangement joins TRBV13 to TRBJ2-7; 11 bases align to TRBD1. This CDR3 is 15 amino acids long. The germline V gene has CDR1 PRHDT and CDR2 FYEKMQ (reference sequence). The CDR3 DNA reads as TGTGCCAGCAGTTTAGAGGGACAGGGGGGGGCCGAGCTGTACTTC. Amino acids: CASSLEGQGGAELYF.

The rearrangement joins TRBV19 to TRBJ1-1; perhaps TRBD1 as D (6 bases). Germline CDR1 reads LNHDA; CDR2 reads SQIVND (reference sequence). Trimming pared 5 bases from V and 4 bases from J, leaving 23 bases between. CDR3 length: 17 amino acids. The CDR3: CASSGYSPDRSGTEAFF. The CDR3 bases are TGTGCCAGTAGTGGATATTCGCCCGACAGGTCTGGCACTGAAGCTTTCTTT.

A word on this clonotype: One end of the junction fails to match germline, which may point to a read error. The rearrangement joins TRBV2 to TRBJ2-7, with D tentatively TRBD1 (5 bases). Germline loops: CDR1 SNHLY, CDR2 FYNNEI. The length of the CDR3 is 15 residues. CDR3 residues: CASKGLRQGAYGQYF. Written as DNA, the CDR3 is TGTGCCAGCAAGGGTCTTCGGCAGGGCGCCTACGGGCAGTACTTC.

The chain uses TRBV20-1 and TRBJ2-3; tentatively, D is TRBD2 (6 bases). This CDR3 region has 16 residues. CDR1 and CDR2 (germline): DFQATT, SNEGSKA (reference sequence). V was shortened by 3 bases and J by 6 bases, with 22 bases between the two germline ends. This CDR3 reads CSARVAGYGGPDTQYF. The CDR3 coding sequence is TGCAGTGCTAGGGTGGCCGGTTACGGGGGACCGGATACGCAGTATTTT.

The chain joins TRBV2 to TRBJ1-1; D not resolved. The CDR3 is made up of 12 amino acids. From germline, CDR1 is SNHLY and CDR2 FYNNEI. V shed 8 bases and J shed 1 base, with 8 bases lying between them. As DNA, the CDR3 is TGTGCCAGCCCCAACAAGAACACTGAAGCTTTCTTT. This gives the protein CASPNKNTEAFF.